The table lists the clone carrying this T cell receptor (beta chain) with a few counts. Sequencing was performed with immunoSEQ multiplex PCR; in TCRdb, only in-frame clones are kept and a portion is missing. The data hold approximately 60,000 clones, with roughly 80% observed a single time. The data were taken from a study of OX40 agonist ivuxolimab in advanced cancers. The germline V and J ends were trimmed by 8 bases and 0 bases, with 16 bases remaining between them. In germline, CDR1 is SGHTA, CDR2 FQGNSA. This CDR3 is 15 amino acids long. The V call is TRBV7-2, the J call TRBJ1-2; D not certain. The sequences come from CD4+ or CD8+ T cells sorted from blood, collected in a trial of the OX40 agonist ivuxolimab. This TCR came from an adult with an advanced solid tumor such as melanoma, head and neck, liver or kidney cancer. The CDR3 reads CASGIMDGSNYGYTF. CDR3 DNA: TGTGCCAGCGGAATTATGGACGGATCTAACTATGGCTACACCTTC.